A single sample is the source of the 5 T cell receptor beta chains below, sequenced in a study of shared clonotypes between healthy human individuals. TCRdb keeps only in-frame clones here, not all; method: immunoSEQ multiplex PCR. The profile covers over a million clones, with roughly 96% appearing a single time and approximately 1% taken by the ten largest. Sequences were obtained from naive CD4+ T cells sorted from blood. Documented subset: CD45RA+ positively selected. These receptors originate from a man aged 25 to 40 in good health.

This chain joins TRBV7-9 and TRBJ1-5, with TRBD1 matching 7 bases. The V gene end was trimmed by 2 bases and the J gene end by 1 base; junction bases not matched to a gene: 2. Germline V gene data show CDR1 as SEHNR and CDR2 as FQNEAQ (reference sequence). The CDR3 spans 15 residues. For the CDR3, the DNA is TGTGCCAGCAGCTTACAGGGGGGAAGCAATCAGCCCCAGCATTTT. It encodes CASSLQGGSNQPQHF.

The rearrangement uses TRBV7-2 and TRBJ2-5; 11 bases are shared with TRBD2. This CDR3 contains 18 residues. V was pared by 7 bases and J by 4 bases, with 17 bases of the junction left unmatched. CDR1 is SGHTA, CDR2 FQGNSA, per germline. This CDR3 reads CASTTLPLLAGVGETQYF. CDR3 nucleotide sequence: TGTGCCAGCACCACCCTGCCCTTACTAGCGGGAGTGGGAGAGACCCAGTACTTC.

The rearrangement uses TRBV5-1 and TRBJ2-2; unclear D gene. The CDR3 length is 14 residues. CDR1 and CDR2 (germline): SGHRS, YFSETQ. The V end was cut by 7 bases, the J end by 0 bases, with 10 bases between. CDR3 residues: CASAGTPNTGELFF. As DNA, the CDR3 is TGCGCCAGCGCTGGCACTCCGAACACCGGGGAGCTGTTTTTT.

The chain links TRBV28 to TRBJ2-4; 7 bases are shared with TRBD1. The CDR3 has 14 residues. V shed 7 bases and J 4 bases; nucleotides not matched to a gene: 7. The germline V gene encodes CDR1 MDHEN and CDR2 SYDVKM. The CDR3 DNA reads as TGTGCCAGCACACCGCAGGGGGATAAAAACATTCAGTACTTC. Translated, it gives CASTPQGDKNIQYF.

The V call is TRBV21-1, the J call TRBJ2-3. TRBV21-1 is described as a pseudogene. The CDR3 runs to 14 residues. This chain's CDR3 is CASSKYTREDTQYF. The CDR3 nucleotides are TGTGCCAGCAGCAAATACACCCGAGAAGATACGCAGTATTTT.